This TCR beta chain is drawn from a study of regulatory T cells in long-lasting Graves disease. Whole-study results and caveats: Persistent disease preferred TRBV28, TRBJ1-2 and TRBJ2-5; new disease, TRBV20-1 and TRBJ2-1.

V lost 6 bases to trimming and J lost 7 bases; unmatched junction nucleotides: 16. Germline CDR1 reads MDHEN; CDR2 reads SYDVKM. This CDR3 region has 17 residues. Specified time point: persistent/refractory GD, antithyroid drugs over 5 years with positive TRAb. Construction of the TCR library relied on RNA isolated from PBMCs. Building of the TCR beta libraries involved iRepertoire HTBI primers and Arm-PCR of CDR3 regions. MiXCR was run by TCRdb on the multiplex PCR reads, yielding one entry per CDR3 protein. Of 650,000 to 850,000 distinct CDR3 sequences in the sample, around 30% are singletons; the top ten hold around 42%. This clonotype was detected a few times. Its antigen is still unknown.

Specimen: peripheral blood mononuclear cells (PBMCs), collected when the disease was refractory, from a patient treated with antithyroid drugs. This sequence joins TRBV28 and TRBJ1-2, with 11 bases identical to TRBD1. The receptor was derived from a female donor with Graves disease. The CDR3 DNA reads TGTGCCAGCAGCCTCCCTTCAATTCGGACAGGGGGCTTTGGCTACACCTTC. This gives the protein CASSLPSIRTGGFGYTF.